The clone carrying this T cell receptor beta chain was recorded only once. The time point: newly diagnosed, previously untreated cHL patient sample. Germline CDR1 reads LGHNA; CDR2 reads YSLEER. The length of the CDR3 is 16 residues. V gave up 1 base and J gave up 4 bases, with 14 bases separating them. This sample is drawn from a study of PD-1 blockade in classical Hodgkin lymphoma. Generated by immunoSEQ multiplex PCR, the TCRdb table keeps only in-frame clones and is missing some. The repertoire includes some 70,000 clones, over 90% of them detected once, and about 2.6% sits in the top ten. The rearrangement uses TRBV4-3 and TRBJ2-1; D possibly uses TRBD1 or TRBD2 (5 bases each). The TCR sequence derives from a human donor with classical Hodgkin lymphoma. Material: peripheral blood mononuclear cells (PBMCs). The CDR3 loop is CASSQGEGIGYNEQFF. CDR3 DNA: TGCGCCAGCAGCCAAGGCGAGGGGATCGGGTACAATGAGCAGTTCTTC.